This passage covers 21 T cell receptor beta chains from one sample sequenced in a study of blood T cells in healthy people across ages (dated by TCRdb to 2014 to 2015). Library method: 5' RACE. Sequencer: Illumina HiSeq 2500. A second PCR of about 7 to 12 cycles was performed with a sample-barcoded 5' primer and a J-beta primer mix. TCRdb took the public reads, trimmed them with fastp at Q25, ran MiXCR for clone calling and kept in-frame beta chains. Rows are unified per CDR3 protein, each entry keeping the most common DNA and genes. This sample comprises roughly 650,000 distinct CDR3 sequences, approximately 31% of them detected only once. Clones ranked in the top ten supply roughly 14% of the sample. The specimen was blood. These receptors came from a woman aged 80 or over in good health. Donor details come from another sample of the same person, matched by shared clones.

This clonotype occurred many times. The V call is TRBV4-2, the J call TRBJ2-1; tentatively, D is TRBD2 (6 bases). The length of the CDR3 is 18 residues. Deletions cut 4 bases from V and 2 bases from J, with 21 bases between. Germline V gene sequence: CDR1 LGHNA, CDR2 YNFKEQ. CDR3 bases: TGTGCCAGCAGCCCCTCCGGGACTCCTGAACAAGCCTACAATGAGCAGTTCTTC. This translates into CASSPSGTPEQAYNEQFF.

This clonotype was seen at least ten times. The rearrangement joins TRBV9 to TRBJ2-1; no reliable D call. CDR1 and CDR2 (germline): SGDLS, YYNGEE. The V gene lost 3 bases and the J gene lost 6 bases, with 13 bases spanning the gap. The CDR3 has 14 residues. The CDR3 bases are TGTGCCAGCAGCGGAGCCGACGGCCCCAATGAGCAGTTCTTC. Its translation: CASSGADGPNEQFF.

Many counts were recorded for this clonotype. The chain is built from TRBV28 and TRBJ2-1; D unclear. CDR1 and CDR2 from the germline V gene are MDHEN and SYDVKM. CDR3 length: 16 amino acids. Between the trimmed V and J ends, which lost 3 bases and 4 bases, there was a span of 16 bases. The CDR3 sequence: CASSFESRAGYNEQFF. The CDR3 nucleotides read TGTGCCAGCAGTTTCGAATCACGTGCAGGTTACAATGAGCAGTTCTTC.

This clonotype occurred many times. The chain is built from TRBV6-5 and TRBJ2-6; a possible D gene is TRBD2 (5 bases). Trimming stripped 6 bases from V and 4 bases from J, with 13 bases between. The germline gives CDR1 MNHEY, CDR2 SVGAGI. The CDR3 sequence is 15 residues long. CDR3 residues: CASSQRGSGANVLTF. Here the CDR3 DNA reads TGTGCCAGCAGCCAAAGAGGGTCCGGGGCCAACGTCCTGACTTTC.

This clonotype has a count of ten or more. The CDR3 here is CSARPNGREKLFF. The CDR3 nucleotides read TGCAGTGCTAGGCCGAACGGAAGAGAAAAACTGTTTTTT. The chain links TRBV20-1 to TRBJ1-4; D gene unclear. The V end lost 3 bases, the J end lost 8 bases, and 13 bases lay between the germline ends. CDR1 DFQATT and CDR2 SNEGSKA come from the germline V gene (reference sequence). The CDR3 has 13 amino acids.

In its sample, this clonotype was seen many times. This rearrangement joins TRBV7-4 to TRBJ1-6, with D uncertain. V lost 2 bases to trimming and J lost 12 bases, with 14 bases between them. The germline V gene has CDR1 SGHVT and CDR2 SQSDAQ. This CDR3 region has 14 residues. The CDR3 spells CASSLQQEPVPLHF. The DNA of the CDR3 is TGTGCCAGCAGCTTACAACAAGAACCGGTACCCCTCCACTTT.

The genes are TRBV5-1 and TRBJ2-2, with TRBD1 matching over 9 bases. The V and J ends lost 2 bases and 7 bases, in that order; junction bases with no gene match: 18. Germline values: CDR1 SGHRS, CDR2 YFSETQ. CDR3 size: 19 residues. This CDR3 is CASSFRLLGTTGGIGELFF. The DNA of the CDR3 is TGCGCCAGCAGCTTCCGACTTCTGGGGACGACAGGGGGGATCGGGGAGCTGTTTTTT. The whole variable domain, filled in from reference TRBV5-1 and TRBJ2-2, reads KAGVTQTPRYLIKTRGQQVTLSCSPISGHRSVSWYQQTPGQGLQFLFEYFSETQRNKGNFPGRFSGRQFSNSRSEMNVSTLELGDSALYLCASSFRLLGTTGGIGELFFGEGSRLTVL.

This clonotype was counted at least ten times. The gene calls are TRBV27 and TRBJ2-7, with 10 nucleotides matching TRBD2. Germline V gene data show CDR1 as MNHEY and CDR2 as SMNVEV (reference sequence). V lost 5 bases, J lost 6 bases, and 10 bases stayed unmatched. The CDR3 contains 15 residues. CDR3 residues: CASSIRAGGPFEQYF. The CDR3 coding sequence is TGTGCCAGCAGTATTCGAGCGGGGGGGCCGTTCGAGCAGTACTTC.

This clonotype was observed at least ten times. The CDR3 sequence is CASSPAGTGVIEKLFF. Here the CDR3 DNA reads TGTGCCAGCAGTCCTGCAGGGACAGGGGTTATTGAAAAACTGTTTTTT. J is TRBJ1-4 and V is TRBV27; 10 bases are a match to TRBD1. Germline CDR1 reads MNHEY; CDR2 reads SMNVEV (reference sequence). The J segment lost 7 bases and the V segment lost 5 bases, leaving 10 bases of the junction unmatched. The CDR3 consists of 16 residues.

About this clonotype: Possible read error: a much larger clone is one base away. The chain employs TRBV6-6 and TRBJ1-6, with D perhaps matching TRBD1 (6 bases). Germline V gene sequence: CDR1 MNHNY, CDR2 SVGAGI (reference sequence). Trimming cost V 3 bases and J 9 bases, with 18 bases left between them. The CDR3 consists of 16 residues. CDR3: CASSYSRGSLGSPLHF. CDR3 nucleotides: TGTGCCAGCAGTTATTCGAGGGGGTCTTTAGGTTCACCCCTCCACTTT.

CDR3 nucleotide sequence: TGTGCCAGCAGTTACTCCGGGCGGAACACCGGGGAGCTGTTTTTT. This gives the protein CASSYSGRNTGELFF. This chain connects TRBV6-6 to TRBJ2-2; D remains unclear. Looked up from germline, CDR1 is MNHNY and CDR2 is SVGAGI (reference sequence). CDR3 length equals 15 residues. V lost 0 bases and J 1 base, leaving 6 bases between the germline ends.

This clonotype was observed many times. The DNA for the CDR3 is TGTGCCAGCAGCTCTACCCCATCCGCCGGGACAGGGAGGCAGTACTTC. This codes for CASSSTPSAGTGRQYF. The chain recombines TRBV7-8 with TRBJ2-5; 9 bases are a match to TRBD1. Germline-derived CDR1 and CDR2 are SGHVS and FQNEAQ. The CDR3 contains 16 residues. With 4 bases clipped from V and 11 bases from J, the junction kept 17 bases outside the gene matches.

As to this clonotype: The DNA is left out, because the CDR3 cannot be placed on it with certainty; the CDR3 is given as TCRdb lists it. The CDR3: CASTLVGEGTGERFF. This rearrangement joins TRBV12-3 or TRBV12-4 to TRBJ1-1. The CDR3 comprises 15 residues, both ends counted.

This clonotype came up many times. CDR3 sequence reads: CASSLDGGGSSYEQYF. DNA of the CDR3: TGTGCCAGCAGCTTAGATGGGGGAGGGAGCTCCTACGAGCAGTACTTC. This chain connects TRBV7-2 to TRBJ2-7, with 7 bases lining up with TRBD2. J was trimmed by 0 bases and V by 1 base; bases with no gene match: 6. Germline loops: CDR1 SGHTA, CDR2 FQGNSA. The CDR3 loop spans 16 amino acids.

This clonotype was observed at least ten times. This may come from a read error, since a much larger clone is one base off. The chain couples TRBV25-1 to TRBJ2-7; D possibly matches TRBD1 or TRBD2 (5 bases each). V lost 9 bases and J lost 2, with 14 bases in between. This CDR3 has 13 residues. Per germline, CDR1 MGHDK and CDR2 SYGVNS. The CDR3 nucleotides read TGTGCCAGTCGAGAGGGGAATACCTACGAGCAGTACTTC. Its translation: CASREGNTYEQYF.

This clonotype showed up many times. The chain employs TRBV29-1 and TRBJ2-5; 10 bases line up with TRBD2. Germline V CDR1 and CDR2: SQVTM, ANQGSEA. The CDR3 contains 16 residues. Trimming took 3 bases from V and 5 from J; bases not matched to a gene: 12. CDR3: CSVEVERGGSRETQYF. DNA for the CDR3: TGCAGCGTTGAGGTCGAGCGGGGGGGCTCCCGGGAGACCCAGTACTTC.

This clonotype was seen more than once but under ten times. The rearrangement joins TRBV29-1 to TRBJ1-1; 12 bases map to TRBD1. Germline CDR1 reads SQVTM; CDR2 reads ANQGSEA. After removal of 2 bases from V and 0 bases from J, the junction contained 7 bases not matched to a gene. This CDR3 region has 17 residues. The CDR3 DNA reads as TGCAGCGTTGAAAAGGGACAGGGGGCCCGTGTGAACACTGAAGCTTTCTTT. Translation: CSVEKGQGARVNTEAFF.

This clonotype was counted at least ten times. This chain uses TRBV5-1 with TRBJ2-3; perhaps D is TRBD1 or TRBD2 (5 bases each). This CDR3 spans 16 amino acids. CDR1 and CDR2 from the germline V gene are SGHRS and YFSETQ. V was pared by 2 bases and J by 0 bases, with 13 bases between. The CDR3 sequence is CASSLQARGSTDTQYF. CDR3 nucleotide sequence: TGCGCCAGCAGCTTACAGGCCCGGGGAAGCACAGATACGCAGTATTTT.

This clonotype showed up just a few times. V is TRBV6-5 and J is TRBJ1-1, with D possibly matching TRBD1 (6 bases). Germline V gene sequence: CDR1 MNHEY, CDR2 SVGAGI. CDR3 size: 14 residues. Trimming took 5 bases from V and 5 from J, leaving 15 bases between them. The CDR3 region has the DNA TGTGCCAGCAGTCAAGGTTACAGGGATACTGAAGCTTTCTTT. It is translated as CASSQGYRDTEAFF.

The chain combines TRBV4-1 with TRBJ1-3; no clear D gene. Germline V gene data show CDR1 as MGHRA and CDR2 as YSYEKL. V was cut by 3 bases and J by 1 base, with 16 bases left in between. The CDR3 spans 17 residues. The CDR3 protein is CASSQVGKPPSGNTIYF. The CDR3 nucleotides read TGCGCCAGCAGCCAGGTCGGGAAACCTCCTTCTGGAAACACCATATATTTT.

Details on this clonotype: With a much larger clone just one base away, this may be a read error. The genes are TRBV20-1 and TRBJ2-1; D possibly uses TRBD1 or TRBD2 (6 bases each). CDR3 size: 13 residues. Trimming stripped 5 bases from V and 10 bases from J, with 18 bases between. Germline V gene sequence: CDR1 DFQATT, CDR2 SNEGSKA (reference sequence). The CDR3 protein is CSASRDGGYEQFF. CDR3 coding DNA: TGCAGTGCTTCCCGGGACGGGGGCTACGAGCAGTTCTTC.